One sample yielded the 10 T cell receptor beta chains listed below, sequenced in a study of cytomegalovirus exposure and HLA in healthy donors. Vbeta (60) and Jbeta (13) primers were used in the PCR. Using immunoSEQ multiplex PCR, the repertoire was profiled, and TCRdb retains in-frame clones only, with some absent. The data contain 150,000 to 200,000 clones, under 80% of them singletons. Sequenced: PBMCs. Every receptor here comes from a middle-aged man in good health and CMV-seronegative.

The CDR3 nucleotides are TGTGCCACCCGTGAGAGCTCTGGAAACACCATATATTTT. Protein product: CATRESSGNTIYF. The chain carries TRBV6-5 and TRBJ1-3, with unresolved D. This CDR3 region has 13 residues. With 10 bases removed from V and 0 bases from J, the gap between germline ends came to 10 bases. Germline values: CDR1 MNHEY, CDR2 SVGAGI.

This clone has just one count. The genes are TRBV5-4 and TRBJ1-1, with 9 positions matching TRBD1. Per the germline V gene, CDR1 is SGHNT and CDR2 is YYREEE (reference sequence). CDR3 size: 15 residues. V gave up 5 bases and J gave up 1 base; unmatched junction bases: 6. CDR3 DNA: TGTGCCAGCAGTGGGGGGGACAGGGCGAACACTGAAGCTTTCTTT. Translating it yields CASSGGDRANTEAFF.

The V gene is TRBV5-4, the J gene TRBJ2-6, with a weak D call TRBD2 (6 bases). Germline CDR1 and CDR2: SGHNT and YYREEE (reference sequence). The V end was cut by 4 bases, the J end by 9 bases, with 17 bases between. The CDR3 runs 15 residues. The CDR3 loop is CASSRDGREDNVLTF. The CDR3 nucleotides are TGTGCCAGCAGCCGGGACGGGAGAGAGGACAACGTCCTGACTTTC.

The chain combines TRBV18 with TRBJ2-5, with a possible D match to TRBD2 (6 bases). This CDR3 is 15 amino acids long. The V gene lost 5 bases and the J gene lost 11 bases, with 24 bases spanning the gap. The germline gives CDR1 KGHSH, CDR2 LQKENI. The CDR3 sequence: CASSVPGTVTTEQYF. The DNA of the CDR3 is TGTGCCAGCTCAGTGCCCGGGACTGTTACTACAGAGCAGTACTTC. The whole variable domain, filled in from reference TRBV18 and TRBJ2-5, reads NAGVMQNPRHLVRRRGQEARLRCSPMKGHSHVYWYRQLPEEGLKFMVYLQKENIIDESGMPKERFSAEFPKEGPSILRIQQVVRGDSAAYFCASSVPGTVTTEQYFGPGTRLLVL.

The chain uses TRBV4-2 and TRBJ1-3, with 11 bases identical to TRBD1. The V segment lost 5 bases and the J segment 2 bases; nucleotides outside the gene matches: 11. This CDR3 has 18 residues. Germline V CDR1 and CDR2: LGHNA, YNFKEQ. The CDR3 DNA is TGTGCCAGCAGCTTACAATCCCCGGGACAGGGGGCTGGAAACACCATATATTTT. It codes for CASSLQSPGQGAGNTIYF.

The chain employs TRBV5-1 and TRBJ1-1; D may be TRBD1 (6 bases). Germline V CDR1 and CDR2: SGHRS, YFSETQ. The CDR3 is 14 residues long. The V end lost 4 bases, the J end lost 4 bases, and 14 bases lay between the germline ends. The CDR3 sequence is CASSQAGTRTEAFF. In DNA form, the CDR3 reads TGCGCCAGCAGCCAAGCCGGGACACGCACTGAAGCTTTCTTT.

The chain combines TRBV10-1 with TRBJ2-7; 8 bases line up with TRBD2. This CDR3 region has 16 residues. V dropped 0 bases and J dropped 1; count of bases not matched to a gene: 5. Looked up from germline, CDR1 is WNHNN and CDR2 is SYGVQD (reference sequence). CDR3 sequence (DNA): TGCGCCAGCAGTGAGTCAGCTAGCGGGCCTTCCTACGAGCAGTACTTC. Translating gives CASSESASGPSYEQYF.

V is TRBV9 and J is TRBJ2-3; 8 bases line up with TRBD2. V dropped 4 bases and J dropped 5; count of bases not matched to a gene: 9. The germline gives CDR1 SGDLS, CDR2 YYNGEE. The CDR3 spans 15 residues. This CDR3 reads CASSPPGGAGDTQYF. The CDR3 coding sequence is TGTGCCAGCAGCCCCCCGGGAGGGGCGGGAGATACGCAGTATTTT. The full variable domain, with the rest looked up from reference TRBV9 and TRBJ2-3, is DSGVTQTPKHLITATGQRVTLRCSPRSGDLSVYWYQQSLDQGLQFLIQYYNGEERAKGNILERFSAQQFPDLHSELNLSSLELGDSALYFCASSPPGGAGDTQYFGPGTRLTVL.

The chain employs TRBV9 and TRBJ2-1; TRBD1 matches at 7 bases. CDR1 is SGDLS and CDR2 is YYNGEE in the germline V gene. The J segment lost 7 bases and the V segment lost 3 bases, leaving 4 bases of the junction unmatched. The CDR3 spans 13 residues. In nucleotides, the CDR3 is TGTGCCAGCAGCGAACAGGGGTGGAATGAGCAGTTCTTC. Its translation: CASSEQGWNEQFF.

This rearrangement joins TRBV11-2 to TRBJ2-5; 8 bases are a match to TRBD2. The J call may be in error: the DNA end matches TRBJ2-7 better. This CDR3 has 17 residues. Germline CDR1 is SGHAT and CDR2 is FQNNGV. The CDR3 DNA is TGTGCCAGCAGCTTAGAGGCGGGGGGAGGGGTCGCCTACGAGCAGTACTTC. It is translated as CASSLEAGGGVAYEQYF.